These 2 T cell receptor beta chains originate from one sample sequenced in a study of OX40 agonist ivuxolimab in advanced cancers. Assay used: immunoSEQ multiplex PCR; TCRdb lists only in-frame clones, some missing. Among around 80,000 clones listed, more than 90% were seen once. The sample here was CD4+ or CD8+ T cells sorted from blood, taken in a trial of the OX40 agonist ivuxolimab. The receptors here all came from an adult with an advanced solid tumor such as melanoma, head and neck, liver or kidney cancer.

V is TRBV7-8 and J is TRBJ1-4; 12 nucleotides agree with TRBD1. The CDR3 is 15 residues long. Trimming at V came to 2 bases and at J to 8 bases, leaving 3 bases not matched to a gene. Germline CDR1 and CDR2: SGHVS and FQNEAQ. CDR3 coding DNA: TGTGCCAGCAGCTTACGGGACAGGGGGCGAGAAAAACTGTTTTTT. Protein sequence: CASSLRDRGREKLFF.

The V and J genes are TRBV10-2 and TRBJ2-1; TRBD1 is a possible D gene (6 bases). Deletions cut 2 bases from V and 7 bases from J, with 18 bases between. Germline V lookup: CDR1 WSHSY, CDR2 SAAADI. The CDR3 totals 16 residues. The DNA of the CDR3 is TGCGCCAGCAGTGAGAGTTGGGGGCCCCTGGGTAATGAGCAGTTCTTC. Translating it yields CASSESWGPLGNEQFF.